A selection of T cell receptor beta chains follows, all from one sample in a study of identical twins. A single record per CDR3 protein comes from TCRdb applying MiXCR to the 5' RACE reads. The table lists some 900,000 distinct CDR3 sequences, 10% to 15% of them singletons. The same specimen was also included in a second study, on yellow fever vaccine responses in identical twins.

Sequences were obtained from PBMCs. These TCRs come from a woman aged 18-29 years in good health. CDR3s include the opening cysteine and the closing phenylalanine or tryptophan. A D gene is named only where the DNA matches it firmly. Expanded clones get a size class; other rows say once, few or many, or leave the size out.

abundance,j_gene,v_gene,d_gene,CDR3nt,CDR3aa
few,TRBJ2-3,TRBV11-2,TRBD2,TGTGCCAGCAGTCTCCAGCGGGGGGGGAGCACAGATACGCAGTATTTT,CASSLQRGGSTDTQYF
few,TRBJ2-3,TRBV7-3,TRBD1,TGTGCCAGCAGCTTAATGGGGACAGGGATTAGAGATACGCAGTATTTT,CASSLMGTGIRDTQYF
few,TRBJ2-5,TRBV5-8,TRBD1,TGTGCCAGCAGCCCCGGACAGGGTCTTTTGGGGGAGACCCAGTACTTC,CASSPGQGLLGETQYF
many,TRBJ2-2,TRBV5-1,NA,TGCGCCAGCAGCTCCTTGGGACAGAACACCGGGGAGCTGTTTTTT,CASSSLGQNTGELFF
NA,TRBJ2-3,TRBV7-6,TRBD1,TGTGCCAGCAGCCCTCAGTGGCCGGGACAGGGGGCAGATACGCAGTATTTT,CASSPQWPGQGADTQYF
many,TRBJ1-2,TRBV2,NA,TGTGCCAGCAGGCTGGAGACCGGGAACTATGGCTACACCTTC,CASRLETGNYGYTF
NA,TRBJ2-3,TRBV9,NA,TGTGCCAGCAGCGTCCCCAGGGGAGGCCCAGATACGCAGTATTTT,CASSVPRGGPDTQYF
NA,TRBJ2-2,TRBV20-1,TRBD2,TGCAGTGCTAGGCCCCCTAGCGGGGGGTACACCGGGGAGCTGTTTTTT,CSARPPSGGYTGELFF
NA,TRBJ2-1,TRBV7-2,TRBD2,TGTGCCAGCAGGCTCCCCTACCGGGGGGGGTACAATGAGCAGTTCTTC,CASRLPYRGGYNEQFF
NA,TRBJ2-1,TRBV7-9,NA,TGTGCCAGCAGCACAACGACGGACGCCCCTGGTGAGCAGTTCTTC,CASSTTTDAPGEQFF
many,TRBJ1-2,TRBV12-3/TRBV12-4,TRBD1,TGTGCCAGCAGTTTAGCCTGGACAGGCGCCTATGGCTACACCTTC,CASSLAWTGAYGYTF
many,TRBJ2-1,TRBV18,TRBD2,TGTGCCAGCAGCCCCTTAGCGGGGGTCTACAATGAGCAGTTCTTC,CASSPLAGVYNEQFF
many,TRBJ2-1,TRBV5-1,TRBD2,TGCGCCAGCGGGAGACTAGCGGGAGGGACCTACAATGAGCAGTTCTTC,CASGRLAGGTYNEQFF
few,TRBJ2-1,TRBV6-1,NA,TGTGCCAGCAGTGTATCGCCGGACGAGTACAATGAGCAGTTCTTC,CASSVSPDEYNEQFF
NA,TRBJ2-4,TRBV28,NA,TGTGCCAGCAGTTTTCTCCGAGCAGGGTTCCAAAACATTCAGTACTTC,CASSFLRAGFQNIQYF
many,TRBJ2-4,TRBV20-1,TRBD1,TGCAGTGCTAGCCGACAGGGGTCCATTCAGTACTTC,CSASRQGSIQYF
few,TRBJ2-7,TRBV7-9,NA,TGTGCCAGCAGCTTATCCGGGACCCGGGCCGAGCAGTACTTC,CASSLSGTRAEQYF
NA,TRBJ2-3,TRBV7-3,NA,TGTGCCAGCAGCTTAAAGGTCCCAGATACGCAGTATTTT,CASSLKVPDTQYF
NA,TRBJ2-5,TRBV12-3/TRBV12-4,NA,TGTGCCACCGGAACAGGGGAGACCCAGTACTTC,CATGTGETQYF
NA,TRBJ2-1,TRBV19,NA,TGTGCCAGTAGTATAGATCTTGCGACCAAGCAGTTCTTC,CASSIDLATKQFF
many,TRBJ1-2,TRBV28,TRBD1,TGTGCCAGCAGTTTGGACAGGGGATATGGCTACACCTTC,CASSLDRGYGYTF
few,TRBJ2-2,TRBV12-3/TRBV12-4,TRBD1,TGTGCCAGCAGCCGAGGGGGCGCTCCCACCGGGGAGCTGTTTTTT,CASSRGGAPTGELFF
NA,TRBJ2-7,TRBV19,TRBD2,TGTGCCAGTAGTACAATAGCGGGGAGCTCCTACGAGCAGTACTTC,CASSTIAGSSYEQYF
NA,TRBJ2-2,TRBV5-1,NA,TGCGCCAGCAGCTACTACAGGGAATCCGGGGAGCTGTTTTTT,CASSYYRESGELFF
few,TRBJ1-2,TRBV7-9,NA,TGTGCCAGCAGCTTAGATTTCGCTCGAGGGGGCTACACCTTC,CASSLDFARGGYTF
many,TRBJ1-1,TRBV28,NA,TGTGCCAGCAGTTTATCCCAGGGATTCCTCATGAACACTGAAGCTTTCTTT,CASSLSQGFLMNTEAFF
few,TRBJ1-3,TRBV12-5,NA,TGTGCTAGTGGCCCTTACTCGGGGGCCCCTGGAAACACCATATATTTT,CASGPYSGAPGNTIYF
few,TRBJ2-3,TRBV20-1,NA,TGCAGTGCTAGAACCGGGGCACGCACAGATACGCAGTATTTT,CSARTGARTDTQYF
few,TRBJ2-1,TRBV3-1,NA,TGTGCCAGCAGCCAAGAACCGAGAATGGGGGCAATCTACAATGAGCAGTTCTTC,CASSQEPRMGAIYNEQFF
NA,TRBJ2-5,TRBV6-1,NA,TGTGCCAGCAGGCCTGGACATGAAGAGACCCAGTACTTC,CASRPGHEETQYF
NA,TRBJ1-2,TRBV16,NA,TGTGCCAGCAGCCGGGGGAGGGAAGCCGGCTACACCTTC,CASSRGREAGYTF
few,TRBJ2-2,TRBV12-3/TRBV12-4,NA,TGTGCCAGCAGGCCCCGGTCCTTAAACACCGGGGAGCTGTTTTTT,CASRPRSLNTGELFF
NA,TRBJ2-2,TRBV20-1,NA,TGCAGTGCTAGAAAGGACACCGCGAACACCGGGGAGCTGTTTTTT,CSARKDTANTGELFF
few,TRBJ2-5,TRBV21-1,NA,TGTGCCAGCAGCAACCCGCAGGGCGGCGAATACCAAGAGACCCAGTACTTC,CASSNPQGGEYQETQYF
NA,TRBJ1-2,TRBV10-3,TRBD1,TGTGCCATCACCCCGACAGGGAGAGATGGCTACACCTTC,CAITPTGRDGYTF
few,TRBJ2-2,TRBV3-1,TRBD1,TGTGCCAGCAGCCAAGATTTGCGGCCAGGGGGATTCACCGGGGAGCTGTTTTTT,CASSQDLRPGGFTGELFF
NA,TRBJ2-7,TRBV7-2,NA,TGTGCCAGCAGCTTAGACAGGGTGCTCTACGAGCAGTACTTC,CASSLDRVLYEQYF
few,TRBJ1-4,TRBV3-1,NA,TGTGCCAGCAGCCTCGCGGGGGGGTTTAATGAAAAACTGTTTTTT,CASSLAGGFNEKLFF
NA,TRBJ2-2,TRBV29-1,NA,TGCAGCGTTCAATGGGTTGAAAGCACCGGGGAGCTGTTTTTT,CSVQWVESTGELFF
few,TRBJ2-7,TRBV27,NA,TGTGCCAGCAGTTTAAGTGGGACCTCCTACGAGCAGTACTTC,CASSLSGTSYEQYF
NA,TRBJ2-7,TRBV18,TRBD1,TGTGCCAGCTCACCCGACAGGGGAGGCGAGCAGTACTTC,CASSPDRGGEQYF
NA,TRBJ2-6,TRBV20-1,TRBD1,TGCAGTGCTGGGACAGGGGGCTCTGGGGCCAACGTCCTGACTTTC,CSAGTGGSGANVLTF
many,TRBJ2-5,TRBV12-3/TRBV12-4,TRBD2,TGTGCCAGCAGTTTAAGGAGCGGGGGTTACCAAGAGACCCAGTACTTC,CASSLRSGGYQETQYF
few,TRBJ2-1,TRBV5-1,NA,TGCGCCAGCAGCTCTTCTGTGTCCTACAATGAGCAGTTCTTC,CASSSSVSYNEQFF
few,TRBJ2-1,TRBV4-1,TRBD2,TGCGCCAGCAGCCAAGATCCCTATACCCTTCTAGCGGGTGAGCAGTTCTTC,CASSQDPYTLLAGEQFF